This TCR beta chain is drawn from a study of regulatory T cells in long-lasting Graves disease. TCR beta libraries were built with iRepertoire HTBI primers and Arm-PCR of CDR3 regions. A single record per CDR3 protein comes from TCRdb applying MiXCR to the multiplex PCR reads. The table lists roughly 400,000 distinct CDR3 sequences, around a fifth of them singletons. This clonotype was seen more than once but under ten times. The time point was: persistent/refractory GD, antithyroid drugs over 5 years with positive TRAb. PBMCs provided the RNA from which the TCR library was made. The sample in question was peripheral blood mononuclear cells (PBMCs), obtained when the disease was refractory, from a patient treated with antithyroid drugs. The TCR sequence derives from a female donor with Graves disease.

The DNA for the CDR3 is TGTGCCAGCAGCCTTTCGACAGGGGTTTCACCCCTCCACTTT. Translation: CASSLSTGVSPLHF. V and J are TRBV7-9 and TRBJ1-6, with 8 bases identical to TRBD1. The CDR3 totals 14 residues. V dropped 5 bases and J dropped 9; count of bases not matched to a gene: 6. The germline V gene encodes CDR1 SEHNR and CDR2 FQNEAQ (reference sequence).